Listed here are 20 T cell receptor beta chains from one sample, sequenced in a study of CXCR3-negative and CXCR3-positive naive CD8 T cells. Study-wide findings and caveats: CXCR3-positive naive cells had TRB CDR3s that were more hydrophobic than CXCR3-negative naive cells had.

The authors prepared UMI-labeled TRB cDNA libraries by 5' RACE. TCRdb re-called the 5' RACE reads; one entry per CDR3 protein, DNA not given. Its listing shows approximately 8,800 distinct CDR3 sequences. Their cognate antigens are unknown. Specimen: naive CXCR3+ CD8+ T cells from blood. Subset here: CD45RO-CCR7+CD27+CD95- naive CD8+ T cells expressing CXCR3 (TNR3+). All receptors derive from a human donor in good health. Some clones in this sample may be carry-over from other donors' samples.

This chain uses TRBV21-1 with TRBJ2-5; the TRBD1 assignment by TCRdb is unverifiable without DNA. TRBV21-1 is described as a pseudogene. The length of the CDR3 is 15 residues. This chain's CDR3 is CASSTRTVSQETQYF.

Its frequency marks this clonotype as medium-sized (0.01 to 0.1%). The rearrangement links TRBV4-1 to TRBJ1-6; TCRdb selects TRBD1, and the lack of DNA leaves this call unchecked. Germline V CDR1 and CDR2: MGHRA, YSYEKL. The CDR3 extends over 18 amino acids. The CDR3: CASSHRANRDRYNSPLHF.

This chain links TRBV5-8 with TRBJ2-1; as DNA is missing, the TRBD2 call by TCRdb cannot be tested. CDR3 length: 15 residues. Per the germline V gene, CDR1 is SGHTS and CDR2 is YDEGEE. CDR3 residues: CASSFLGGAYNEQFF.

The chain uses TRBV27 and TRBJ2-5; no DNA is available, so the TRBD2 call from TCRdb remains unchecked. The CDR3 contains 15 residues. Per germline, CDR1 MNHEY and CDR2 SMNVEV (reference sequence). The CDR3 sequence: CASSPSWRGQETQYF.

This clonotype ranks as medium-sized (0.01 to 0.1%) in terms of frequency. The CDR3 spells CSVTGAYSMNTEAFF. The chain employs TRBV29-1 and TRBJ1-1; the D call of TRBD1 rests on TCRdb alone, since no DNA is present to check it. From germline, CDR1 is SQVTM and CDR2 ANQGSEA. The CDR3 extends over 15 amino acids.

The chain has TRBV29-1 and TRBJ2-3. This CDR3 spans 13 amino acids. The germline V gene has CDR1 SQVTM and CDR2 ANQGSEA. The CDR3 region is CSVTPKMADTQYF.

The chain links TRBV2 to TRBJ2-1; as DNA is missing, the TRBD2 call by TCRdb cannot be tested. The germline gives CDR1 SNHLY, CDR2 FYNNEI. This CDR3 is built from 18 residues. CDR3 sequence reads: CASTDLRGLAGGYNEQFF.

The chain links TRBV10-3 to TRBJ2-3; TCRdb proposes TRBD2, but this gene call is untestable without DNA. Germline CDR1 and CDR2: ENHRY and SYGVKD. The CDR3 loop spans 18 amino acids. CDR3 residues: CAISRLAGALYRTDTQYF.

This chain links TRBV5-1 with TRBJ2-1; checking the TCRdb D call of TRBD2 is not possible without DNA. In germline, CDR1 is SGHRS, CDR2 YFSETQ. The CDR3 is made up of 16 amino acids. CDR3 protein: CASSLALAGVVYEQFF.

This sequence joins TRBV12-3 or TRBV12-4 and TRBJ1-1. This CDR3 is built from 15 residues. This chain's CDR3 is CASSGPTGQNTEAFF.

This clonotype is classed as medium-sized by frequency. V is TRBV27 and J is TRBJ2-7; no DNA is available, so the TRBD1 call from TCRdb remains unchecked. CDR1 MNHEY and CDR2 SMNVEV come from the germline V gene (reference sequence). CDR3 length equals 15 residues. The CDR3 protein is CASSIGQGMFYEQYF.

The genes are TRBV28 and TRBJ2-7; TCRdb's D call of TRBD1 is untestable without DNA. CDR3 length equals 13 residues. Germline V lookup: CDR1 MDHEN, CDR2 SYDVKM. The CDR3 reads CASGTERTYEQYF.

The chain links TRBV11-3 to TRBJ2-2; the TCRdb call, TRBD1, lacks DNA for checking. The length of the CDR3 is 17 residues. CDR1 SGHNT and CDR2 YENEEA come from the germline V gene. CDR3 sequence: CASSPWADRANTGELFF. Supplemented by reference TRBV11-3 and TRBJ2-2, the full variable domain reads EAGVVQSPRYKIIEKKQPVAFWCNPISGHNTLYWYLQNLGQGPELLIRYENEEAVDDSQLPKDRFSAERLKGVDSTLKIQPAELGDSAVYLCASSPWADRANTGELFFGEGSRLTVL.

This clonotype is identified as large from frequency. The chain has TRBV20-1 and TRBJ2-3; with no DNA, the TCRdb D assignment of TRBD2 cannot be verified. The CDR3 has 15 amino acids. The V gene's germline CDR1 is DFQATT and CDR2 SNEGSKA (reference sequence). CDR3 protein: CSAESGTSVTDTQYF.

This chain uses TRBV5-4 with TRBJ2-7; TCRdb names TRBD2, which stays unverified in the absence of DNA. CDR1 is SGHNT and CDR2 is YYREEE in the germline V gene (reference sequence). The CDR3 consists of 12 residues. CDR3 loop: CASSIGPISPYF.

The chain recombines TRBV27 with TRBJ2-1; TCRdb proposes TRBD2, but this gene call is untestable without DNA. Per germline, CDR1 MNHEY and CDR2 SMNVEV (reference sequence). This CDR3 spans 12 amino acids. CDR3 region: CATRSGYNEQFF.

The chain is built from TRBV6-2 or TRBV6-3 and TRBJ1-5. The CDR3 has 15 amino acids. Germline V lookup: CDR1 MNHEY, CDR2 SVGEGT. This CDR3 reads CASSPDSYSNQPQHF.

The chain couples TRBV5-6 to TRBJ2-7; there is no DNA to check the TCRdb D call of TRBD1. Germline assignment: CDR1 SGHDT and CDR2 YYEEEE. The CDR3 spans 14 residues. This CDR3 reads CASSHPGQHYEQYF.

V is TRBV12-3 or TRBV12-4 and J is TRBJ1-1. The CDR3 is 14 residues long. The CDR3 spells CASSLGGEVPEAFF.

This clonotype is called medium-sized based on its frequency. V is TRBV29-1 and J is TRBJ2-1. CDR1 is SQVTM and CDR2 is ANQGSEA in the germline V gene. The CDR3 length is 14 residues. The CDR3 here is CSVELWGSYNEQFF.